The clone carrying this T cell receptor beta chain turned up a few times. Its specificity is unknown. The data were obtained in a study of cytomegalovirus exposure and HLA in healthy donors. Study observations and caveats: Further analysis, carried out later, found HLA-associated TCR beta chains more clonally expanded than equally common other chains. Later analysis identified several of the most significant clusters that appeared linked to common viral pathogens.

The PCR had 60 Vbeta and 13 Jbeta primers. The repertoire was sequenced with immunoSEQ multiplex PCR; TCRdb's copy has only in-frame clones and lacks some. This table has roughly 100,000 clones, 12% to 15% appearing once. V lost 3 bases, J lost 10 bases, and 5 bases stayed unmatched. The germline V gene encodes CDR1 SGHTA and CDR2 FQGTGA. The CDR3 has 13 amino acids. Sequences were obtained from PBMCs. The source is a female donor in good health and CMV-seronegative. The chain recombines TRBV7-3 with TRBJ2-1; 8 bases line up with TRBD2. The CDR3 sequence: CASSFGLAKEQFF. The CDR3 nucleotides are TGTGCCAGCAGCTTTGGACTAGCCAAAGAGCAGTTCTTC.